This T cell receptor beta chain was recorded in a study of early T cells in non-severe SARS-CoV-2 infection (dated by TCRdb to the early 2020s). Regarding the research as a whole: Bulk RNA from unsorted whole blood was used for TCR sequencing, so alpha and beta chains could not be paired. Results and caveats for the whole study, not just this receptor: VDJdb matching was skewed toward anti-spike CD8 responses, so virus-specific expansions were likely underestimated and private and CD4 specificities were missed.

The protocol used for the library was 5' RACE. The sequencer was a NextSeq 500. Unique molecular identifiers were attached to individual cDNA molecules in the TCR library protocol so that sequencing error and PCR bias could be corrected. Sequencing covered both TCR alpha and beta chains, and within each sample the abundances of alpha and beta sequences were tightly co-correlated. The paper's data handling went like this. Decombinator V4 was used to perform V gene, J gene and CDR3 annotation of TCR sequences. TCRs were defined as expanded if a significant change between any two time points was detected under a Poisson model with p below 0.0001. TCR abundances were normalised to the total number of TCRs sequenced in each sample and reported as counts per million. MAIT TCRs were defined by TRAV1-2 paired with TRAJ12, TRAJ20 or TRAJ33, and iNKT TCRs by TRAV10 paired with TRAJ18. VDJdb, accessed 1 November 2021, was searched for CMV, EBV and SARS-CoV-2 annotated TCRs, excluding TCRs annotated for multiple antigens. The public reads were quality trimmed at Q25 with fastp and then assembled into clones with MiXCR by TCRdb, keeping productive beta chains. Rows matching on CDR3 protein sequence are summarized as one entry with the most common DNA and genes. The authors' filters were not applied to this entry. Recorded for this sample are under 70,000 distinct CDR3 sequences; about 7.7% of them occurred a single time. Over 9.5% of the sample is taken by the ten largest.

CDR1 SGHTA and CDR2 FQGTGA were looked up in the germline V gene. There are 12 amino acids in the CDR3, from cysteine to phenylalanine inclusive. Left in the record is the CDR3 DNA by itself, 36 bases read in frame from the first base. The junction carries 7 bases between V and J, which are trimmed by 3 bases and 6 bases respectively. Set within a cohort of healthcare workers in London, UK, this nested case-control study involved weekly PCR testing of nasopharyngeal swabs along with blood sampling. Between 23 and 31 March 2020, the week of the UK lockdown, healthcare workers were enrolled and then followed up weekly for as long as 16 weeks. This clonotype was counted between two and nine times. It has no known antigen specificity. No base-level quality is on record; no much larger clone is a single base apart.

This clonotype was obtained from an adult who was a healthcare worker with PCR-confirmed SARS-CoV-2 infection or an uninfected control (not recorded which). Sequenced material: whole blood, taken at baseline. Recombination joined TRBV7-3 with TRBJ2-3; tentative D gene TRBD1, with 5 bases matching. The DNA sequence is given as TGTGCCAGCAGCTTTGGGGCGGATACGCAGTATTTT. This yields the protein CASSFGADTQYF.